This passage covers 4 T cell receptor beta chains from one sample sequenced in a study of PD-1 blockade in mismatch repair-deficient tumors. The data were produced by immunoSEQ multiplex PCR, yet TCRdb's version contains in-frame clones alone and is incomplete. The sample holds fewer than 60,000 clones, 70% to 85% seen once. Sample: PBMCs, taken before pembrolizumab treatment. The receptors were sampled from an adult with mismatch repair-deficient cancer.

The V and J genes are TRBV5-1 and TRBJ1-4; D possibly corresponds to TRBD1 (5 bases). The V end was cut by 3 bases, the J end by 8 bases, with 14 bases between. In germline, CDR1 is SGHRS, CDR2 YFSETQ. The CDR3 length is 14 residues. The CDR3 is CASSSGRGEEKLFF. The CDR3, as DNA: TGCGCCAGCAGCTCAGGGCGGGGGGAAGAAAAACTGTTTTTT.

The chain employs TRBV11-2 and TRBJ1-1, with no clear D. Trimming stripped 5 bases from V and 3 bases from J, with 4 bases between. The length of the CDR3 is 11 residues. Germline CDR1 reads SGHAT; CDR2 reads FQNNGV. DNA for the CDR3: TGTGCCAGCAGCGAATACACTGAAGCTTTCTTT. Amino acids: CASSEYTEAFF.

This clone was found once. The rearrangement joins TRBV4-1 to TRBJ2-3, with 9 bases lining up with TRBD2. V lost 6 bases to trimming and J lost 2 bases; unmatched junction nucleotides: 6. CDR3 size: 15 residues. Germline CDR1 and CDR2: MGHRA and YSYEKL. The CDR3 spells CASSASGADTDTQYF. The CDR3 DNA reads TGCGCCAGCAGTGCTAGCGGGGCGGACACAGATACGCAGTATTTT.

This chain connects TRBV4-2 to TRBJ2-5; TRBD2 agrees at 12 bases. The germline gives CDR1 LGHNA, CDR2 YNFKEQ. The CDR3 is 15 residues long. The V gene end was trimmed by 0 bases and the J gene end by 4 bases; junction bases not matched to a gene: 0. The CDR3 here is CASSQETSGRETQYF. CDR3 nucleotide sequence: TGTGCCAGCAGCCAAGAGACTAGCGGGAGAGAGACCCAGTACTTC.